This T cell receptor (beta chain) was identified during a study of human T cells and chemical hapten exposure. Study-level findings and limits: Patch test score was positively correlated with the counts of PT1 expanded TCRs. TCRs exceeding 1 in 1000 frequency stayed unchanged with DPC sensitization.

Noted time point: patch test 1, 2 weeks after DPC sensitization. Treatment given: therapeutic diphenylcyclopropenone sensitization with weekly scalp DPC. This clonotype turned up a few times. The antigen remains unidentified. What the library attached to individual cDNA molecules were unique molecular identifiers. In TCRdb, the RACE reads were re-called with MiXCR into one record per CDR3 protein. The sample records some 350,000 distinct CDR3 sequences, 6% to 8.5% being singletons. The CDR3 loop spans 17 amino acids. The germline V gene has CDR1 MNHNS and CDR2 SASEGT. V was trimmed by 2 bases and J by 7 bases, leaving 23 bases between them.

The chain recombines TRBV6-1 with TRBJ1-2; a weak D match, TRBD1 (6 bases). Sequencing used whole blood, obtained in connection with sensitization to the hapten diphenylcyclopropenone (DPC). The TCR originated in a young woman with alopecia areata. Some clones in this sample may be carry-over from other donors' samples. The CDR3 sequence: CASSEQNTAGEEVGYTF. The CDR3 region has the DNA TGTGCCAGCAGTGAACAAAATACGGCAGGGGAGGAAGTTGGCTACACCTTC.